This entry lists 30 T cell receptor beta chains sequenced from one sample in a study of blood T cell repertoires in COVID-19. Sequenced by immunoSEQ multiplex PCR; TCRdb stores in-frame clones only, minus some. The table has around 260,000 clones, around 90% seen once. Input material: PBMCs or T cells enriched from blood (not recorded which). These receptors all stem from a woman in her thirties who had recovered from COVID-19.

The chain has TRBV9 and TRBJ2-1; 9 bases agree with TRBD2. The V and J ends lost 2 bases and 6 bases, in that order; junction bases with no gene match: 6. This CDR3 comprises 15 residues. From germline, CDR1 is SGDLS and CDR2 YYNGEE. The chain's CDR3 is CASSVEREAINEQFF. CDR3 bases: TGTGCCAGCAGCGTTGAGCGGGAGGCCATCAATGAGCAGTTCTTC.

This chain connects TRBV2 to TRBJ2-7, with 8 bases aligning to TRBD2. V shed 7 bases, J shed 0 bases, and the junction held 8 bases outside the gene matches. The CDR3 runs to 15 residues. Per the germline V gene, CDR1 is SNHLY and CDR2 is FYNNEI. Here the CDR3 reads CASNRGGTSSYEQYF. DNA for the CDR3: TGTGCCAGCAATCGGGGCGGGACTAGCTCCTACGAGCAGTACTTC. Together with reference TRBV2 and TRBJ2-7, the CDR3 gives the full variable domain: EPEVTQTPSHQVTQMGQEVILRCVPISNHLYFYWYRQILGQKVEFLVSFYNNEISEKSEIFDDQFSVERPDGSNFTLKIRSTKLEDSAMYFCASNRGGTSSYEQYFGPGTRLTVT.

This chain uses TRBV6-2 or TRBV6-3 with TRBJ2-7; 12 bases line up with TRBD2. Per the germline V gene, CDR1 is MNHEY and CDR2 is SVGEGT. V lost 6 bases, J lost 0 bases, and 9 bases stayed unmatched. The CDR3 is 17 amino acids. CDR3: CASSLWTSGARSYEQYF. CDR3 sequence (DNA): TGTGCCAGCAGCTTATGGACTAGCGGGGCCCGCTCCTACGAGCAGTACTTC.

The chain couples TRBV24-1 to TRBJ2-3; TRBD1 agrees at 8 bases. Per the germline V gene, CDR1 is KGHDR and CDR2 is SFDVKD. The junction had 4 bases not matched to a gene; V was cut back by 7 bases and J by 5 bases. This CDR3 region has 13 residues. The CDR3 nucleotides read TGTGCCACCAGGGGACAGGTTGAAGATACGCAGTATTTT. It translates to CATRGQVEDTQYF.

This clone was found a few times. The CDR3 here is CASSFPDRQETQYF. The CDR3 nucleotides read TGTGCCAGCAGTTTTCCGGACAGACAAGAGACCCAGTACTTC. The J gene is TRBJ2-5, the V gene TRBV28; D is possibly TRBD1 (6 bases). This CDR3 has 14 residues. V lost 3 bases, J lost 2 bases, and 10 bases lay in between. Germline lookup yields CDR1 MDHEN and CDR2 SYDVKM. Full variable domain (missing parts from reference TRBV28 and TRBJ2-5): DVKVTQSSRYLVKRTGEKVFLECVQDMDHENMFWYRQDPGLGLRLIYFSYDVKMKEKGDIPEGYSVSREKKERFSLILESASTNQTSMYLCASSFPDRQETQYFGPGTRLLVL.

This sequence joins TRBV29-1 and TRBJ2-5; D is possibly TRBD2 (5 bases). Germline CDR1 and CDR2: SQVTM and ANQGSEA. This CDR3 is built from 14 residues. V lost 7 bases to trimming and J lost 2 bases, with 17 bases between them. The CDR3 DNA sequence: TGCAGCGCCGTGATGCTGACTACTCAAGAGACCCAGTACTTC. It codes for CSAVMLTTQETQYF.

This clone was observed a single time. This rearrangement joins TRBV15 to TRBJ2-5; 13 bases map to TRBD2. Per germline, CDR1 LNHNV and CDR2 YYDKDF (reference sequence). The CDR3 is 17 residues long. V gave up 3 bases and J gave up 5 bases; unmatched junction bases: 9. The CDR3 DNA follows: TGTGCCACCAGCAGGGGAGGGACTAGCGGGATTGTGGAGACCCAGTACTTC. Its protein product is CATSRGGTSGIVETQYF.

The rearrangement joins TRBV10-1 to TRBJ2-7, with 9 bases lining up with TRBD1. The V segment lost 5 bases and the J segment 3 bases; nucleotides outside the gene matches: 2. The germline V gene has CDR1 WNHNN and CDR2 SYGVQD (reference sequence). The CDR3 covers 13 residues. CDR3: CASSRGQGYEQYF. In DNA, the CDR3 is TGCGCCAGCAGTCGGGGACAGGGCTACGAGCAGTACTTC.

This clone has just one count. The rearrangement uses TRBV19 and TRBJ1-1; 7 bases are a match to TRBD1. The germline gives CDR1 LNHDA, CDR2 SQIVND (reference sequence). V trimming: 5 bases; J trimming: 2 bases; junction bases outside the gene matches: 11. The CDR3 is made up of 16 amino acids. The CDR3 region has the DNA TGTGCCAGTAGTTCCGGAGACAGGGTCTTCAACACTGAAGCTTTCTTT. This gives the protein CASSSGDRVFNTEAFF.

For this clone: Distinct nucleotide sequences in the sample also encode this CDR3. The chain has TRBV28 and TRBJ2-7; D is undetermined. Trimming pared 4 bases from V and 1 base from J, leaving 5 bases between. This CDR3 is 12 amino acids long. The germline V gene encodes CDR1 MDHEN and CDR2 SYDVKM. CDR3 residues: CASSYSSYEQYF. The CDR3 bases are TGTGCCAGCAGTTACTCATCCTACGAGCAGTACTTC.

The chain uses TRBV24-1 and TRBJ2-2; 14 nucleotides line up with TRBD2. This CDR3 is 19 amino acids long. Germline loops: CDR1 KGHDR, CDR2 SFDVKD. V shed 1 base and J 5 bases; nucleotides not matched to a gene: 8. The CDR3 loop reads CATSDFSTSGRARTGELFF. CDR3 bases: TGTGCCACCAGTGATTTTTCGACTAGCGGGAGGGCCAGAACCGGGGAGCTGTTTTTT.

The chain joins TRBV19 to TRBJ1-3; D gene unclear. The V gene's germline CDR1 is LNHDA and CDR2 SQIVND (reference sequence). This CDR3 is built from 14 residues. Trimming cost V 7 bases and J 2 bases, with 12 bases left between them. This CDR3 reads CASIPAEAGNTIYF. In DNA, the CDR3 is TGTGCCAGTATCCCGGCAGAGGCTGGAAACACCATATATTTT.

Written as DNA, the CDR3 is TGTGCCAGCTTTCTAGCGGGTTCCTACAATGAGCAGTTCTTC. Residues: CASFLAGSYNEQFF. The rearrangement links TRBV13 to TRBJ2-1, with 8 bases identical to TRBD2. V lost 8 bases, J lost 1 base, and 4 bases stayed unmatched. Looked up from germline, CDR1 is PRHDT and CDR2 is FYEKMQ (reference sequence). This CDR3 comprises 14 residues.

This clone was counted between two and nine times. The sample has other DNA sequences that encode this CDR3 too. The chain is built from TRBV6-4 and TRBJ2-1, with 11 bases lining up with TRBD2. The CDR3 has 15 residues. The V segment lost 0 bases and the J segment 6 bases; nucleotides outside the gene matches: 1. From germline, CDR1 is MRHNA and CDR2 SNTAGT. The CDR3 spells CASSDSTSGSNEQFF. DNA for the CDR3: TGTGCCAGCAGTGACTCAACTAGCGGGAGCAATGAGCAGTTCTTC.

The chain has TRBV30 and TRBJ2-7; D is perhaps TRBD1 (6 bases). Germline V gene lookup returns CDR1 GTSNPN and CDR2 SVGIG (reference sequence). Trimming left V 0 bases short and J 4 bases short, with 13 bases between. The CDR3 has 14 residues. The chain's CDR3 is CAWSVGQSGYEQYF. DNA of the CDR3: TGTGCCTGGAGTGTAGGACAGTCGGGGTACGAGCAGTACTTC.

The chain links TRBV6-1 to TRBJ2-2, with D unresolved. This CDR3 region has 12 residues. Germline values: CDR1 MNHNS, CDR2 SASEGT. Trimming removed 10 bases from V and 2 bases from J, with 8 bases in between. CDR3 sequence: CATFLNTGELFF. Here the CDR3 DNA reads TGTGCCACCTTTCTCAACACCGGGGAGCTGTTTTTT.

The count of this clone is one. V is TRBV9 and J is TRBJ2-5; 16 nucleotides match TRBD2. After removal of 2 bases from V and 4 bases from J, the junction contained 11 bases not matched to a gene. The CDR3 runs 19 residues. CDR1 SGDLS and CDR2 YYNGEE come from the germline V gene. The CDR3 sequence: CASSVGSGTSGRAGETQYF. The DNA for the CDR3 is TGTGCCAGCAGCGTGGGTTCCGGGACTAGCGGGAGGGCCGGAGAGACCCAGTACTTC.

Written as DNA, the CDR3 is TGTGCCAGCAGCCCAAAGGCGTCGGGGTCCAACAATGAGCAGTTCTTC. It yields the protein CASSPKASGSNNEQFF. The rearrangement uses TRBV3-1 (or the pseudogene TRBV3-2) and TRBJ2-1; D possibly corresponds to TRBD2 (5 bases). The length of the CDR3 is 16 residues. Germline loops: CDR1 LGHDT, CDR2 YNNKEL (reference sequence). Trimming shortened V by 4 bases and J by 5 bases, and 18 bases separated the two germline ends.

V and J are TRBV6-6 and TRBJ2-1; D is possibly TRBD2 (5 bases). The germline gives CDR1 MNHNY, CDR2 SVGAGI (reference sequence). The CDR3 has 13 amino acids. Deletions cut 3 bases from V and 8 bases from J, with 11 bases between. CDR3 residues: CASSYVTRDEQFF. The CDR3 DNA reads as TGTGCCAGCAGTTATGTTACGAGGGATGAGCAGTTCTTC.

V gene TRBV30 combines with J gene TRBJ1-2; possibly TRBD1 for D (5 bases). The V gene's germline CDR1 is GTSNPN and CDR2 SVGIG (reference sequence). Trimming cost V 0 bases and J 4 bases, with 9 bases left between them. The CDR3 totals 13 residues. In nucleotides, the CDR3 is TGTGCCTGGAGTGTAAGACAGTTCTATGGCTACACCTTC. Protein: CAWSVRQFYGYTF.

This chain joins TRBV5-1 and TRBJ2-5, with 9 bases fitting TRBD2. V trimming: 2 bases; J trimming: 0 bases; junction bases outside the gene matches: 5. This CDR3 comprises 16 residues. Germline-derived CDR1 and CDR2 are SGHRS and YFSETQ. CDR3 bases: TGCGCCAGCAGCTTTGACAGCGGGAGGTACCAAGAGACCCAGTACTTC. Translated, it gives CASSFDSGRYQETQYF.

The rearrangement uses TRBV28 and TRBJ2-3; D perhaps matches TRBD2 (6 bases). The CDR3 contains 17 residues. The germline V gene has CDR1 MDHEN and CDR2 SYDVKM. V shed 4 bases and J shed 0 bases, with 17 bases lying between them. In DNA form, the CDR3 reads TGTGCCAGCAGTTCGGGACTCCGGCGTGCTAGCACAGATACGCAGTATTTT. Translation gives CASSSGLRRASTDTQYF.

The V gene is TRBV28, the J gene TRBJ1-2, with D hard to call. Trimming cost V 6 bases and J 4 bases, with 9 bases left between them. This CDR3 has 12 residues. Germline V gene data show CDR1 as MDHEN and CDR2 as SYDVKM. As DNA, the CDR3 is TGTGCCAGCAGGGTAGCCCTCTATGGCTACACCTTC. It codes for CASRVALYGYTF.

The chain employs TRBV15 and TRBJ1-4, with no clear D. Germline V lookup: CDR1 LNHNV, CDR2 YYDKDF (reference sequence). The CDR3 runs 15 residues. Trimming removed 0 bases at V and 4 bases at J, with 9 bases between. Here the CDR3 DNA reads TGTGCCACCAGCAGAGATAGCCGCAGTAATGAAAAACTGTTTTTT. Translated, it gives CATSRDSRSNEKLFF.

The rearrangement links TRBV6-5 to TRBJ1-4; D is unclear. The CDR3 length is 14 residues. Trimming took 2 bases from V and 4 from J, leaving 8 bases between them. Germline V gene sequence: CDR1 MNHEY, CDR2 SVGAGI. The CDR3 here is CASSYGLNNEKLFF. The CDR3 DNA follows: TGTGCCAGCAGTTACGGCCTCAATAATGAAAAACTGTTTTTT.

The genes are TRBV10-2 and TRBJ2-2, with TRBD2 as a possible D gene (6 bases). Germline CDR1 reads WSHSY; CDR2 reads SAAADI. Trimming took 0 bases from V and 5 from J, leaving 16 bases between them. The length of the CDR3 is 17 residues. CDR3 sequence (DNA): TGCGCCAGCAGTGAGTCGATTCCAGCGGGCGGTACCGGGGAGCTGTTTTTT. Its translation: CASSESIPAGGTGELFF.

This clone was picked up one time. The chain has TRBV20-1 and TRBJ2-1; D ambiguous. Per germline, CDR1 DFQATT and CDR2 SNEGSKA (reference sequence). Trimming cost V 3 bases and J 8 bases, with 8 bases left between them. CDR3 size: 11 residues. This CDR3 reads CSASWSDEQFF. The CDR3, as DNA: TGCAGTGCTAGTTGGTCGGATGAGCAGTTCTTC.

The rearrangement links TRBV3-1 (or the pseudogene TRBV3-2) to TRBJ2-7; TRBD1 agrees at 7 bases. Germline loops: CDR1 LGHDT, CDR2 YNNKEL (reference sequence). The CDR3 totals 17 residues. V lost 1 base, J lost 0 bases, and 9 bases stayed unmatched. The CDR3 spells CASSQARWGQNSYEQYF. The CDR3 region has the DNA TGTGCCAGCAGCCAAGCGAGGTGGGGACAGAACTCCTACGAGCAGTACTTC.

The CDR3 DNA follows: TGTGCCAGCAGTGAGAGGCTCTGGCAGTTCTTC. This sequence encodes CASSERLWQFF. J is TRBJ2-1 and V is TRBV25-1, with D uncertain. Germline lookup yields CDR1 MGHDK and CDR2 SYGVNS. The CDR3 spans 11 residues. Trimming left V 3 bases short and J 12 bases short, with 9 bases between.

The chain carries TRBV5-4 and TRBJ2-7; D is perhaps TRBD1 (5 bases). The CDR3 runs 12 residues. The V gene's germline CDR1 is SGHNT and CDR2 YYREEE (reference sequence). V was pared by 2 bases and J by 5 bases, with 8 bases between. Here the CDR3 DNA reads TGTGCCAGCAGCTTCTTAGGGGACGAGCAGTACTTC. It codes for CASSFLGDEQYF.